The TCR beta chain under discussion was sequenced for a study of T cell responses to AZD1222 COVID-19 vaccine. Points from the study as a whole: There were vaccine-associated CD4 TCRs across spike, dominant at 160-218 and 743-854. Only a handful of AZD1222 recipients, several in all, had baseline seropositivity. Targeting of unmutated variant regions was reportedly seen in nearly half of spike-specific TCRs.

Trimming shortened V by 3 bases and J by 4 bases, and 17 bases separated the two germline ends. The CDR3 runs 17 residues. The V gene's germline CDR1 is SGHDT and CDR2 YYEEEE. As regards this clone: Its antigen remains unidentified.

Repertoires were generated with immunoSEQ multiplex PCR, while TCRdb's copy carries only in-frame clones and drops some. The table shows 100,000 to 120,000 clones, with roughly nine tenths occurring only once. Sample: peripheral blood, taken on day 0 of MenACWY control vaccination. V is TRBV5-6 and J is TRBJ1-6; no definite D call. The clonotype was recovered from an adult in good health. CDR3 in DNA: TGTGCCAGCAGCTCCTCGGTAGGGAGCCTTTATAATTCACCCCTCCACTTT. Protein product: CASSSSVGSLYNSPLHF.